One sample yielded the 18 T cell receptor beta chains listed below, sequenced in a study of T cells in Graves' hyperthyroidism and ophthalmopathy. The TCR beta CDR3 regions underwent amplification using RNA transcripts as the source. The TCR CDR3 first-round RT-PCR relied on the HTBI primer set. MiXCR, run by TCRdb on the multiplex PCR reads, gives a single entry per CDR3 protein. The repertoire holds about 250,000 distinct CDR3 sequences, with approximately 23% as singletons. Sequencing input: blood. Receptors were obtained from a man aged 25 to 45 with Graves' ophthalmopathy.

The chain links TRBV6-1 to TRBJ1-2; TRBD1 agrees at 7 bases. V lost 5 bases, J lost 5 bases, and 5 bases stayed unmatched. This CDR3 region has 13 residues. Germline-derived CDR1 and CDR2 are MNHNS and SASEGT. The CDR3 DNA reads as TGTGCCAGCAGTACCCGGACAGGATATGGCTACACCTTC. Translation gives CASSTRTGYGYTF.

This clonotype has a count of ten or more. The gene calls are TRBV18 and TRBJ2-7; D is unresolved. The germline gives CDR1 KGHSH, CDR2 LQKENI. The V end lost 2 bases, the J end lost 3 bases, and 11 bases lay between the germline ends. The CDR3 totals 14 residues. The CDR3: CASSPGDLYYEQYF. The CDR3, as DNA: TGTGCCAGCTCACCAGGCGACTTGTACTACGAGCAGTACTTC.

This clonotype was observed a few times. This sequence joins TRBV29-1 and TRBJ1-4; 9 bases are a match to TRBD1. The CDR3 is made up of 14 amino acids. Germline CDR1 is SQVTM and CDR2 is ANQGSEA. Trimming at V came to 6 bases and at J to 7 bases, leaving 9 bases not matched to a gene. The CDR3 sequence is CSVLPQGAGEKLFF. In DNA, the CDR3 is TGCAGCGTCCTCCCACAGGGGGCGGGTGAAAAACTGTTTTTT. The full variable domain, its missing parts supplied by reference TRBV29-1 and TRBJ1-4, is SAVISQKPSRDICQRGTSLTIQCQVDSQVTMMFWYRQQPGQSLTLIATANQGSEATYESGFVIDKFPISRPNLTFSTLTVSNMSPEDSSIYLCSVLPQGAGEKLFFGSGTQLSVL.

This clonotype was counted ten times or more. The chain is built from TRBV7-3 and TRBJ2-2, with D tentatively TRBD2 (5 bases). The CDR3 sequence is 16 residues long. Germline V gene data show CDR1 as SGHTA and CDR2 as FQGTGA. Trimming stripped 5 bases from V and 1 base from J, with 14 bases between. The DNA of the CDR3 is TGTGCCAGCAGCCCAATAGCGCGAGGGAACACCGGGGAGCTGTTTTTT. Translation gives CASSPIARGNTGELFF.

This clonotype turned up a few times. The chain uses TRBV7-9 and TRBJ2-1; D is perhaps TRBD1 or TRBD2 (5 bases each). Germline-derived CDR1 and CDR2 are SEHNR and FQNEAQ (reference sequence). The V and J ends lost 5 bases and 10 bases respectively, with 18 bases between them. The CDR3 loop spans 14 amino acids. The CDR3 DNA reads TGTGCCAGCAGCCCCCGGGACCTCCGAGGAGAGCAGTTCTTC. This codes for CASSPRDLRGEQFF.

The rearrangement links TRBV3-1 to TRBJ2-3; 7 nucleotides agree with TRBD2. The CDR3 length is 16 residues. Germline V CDR1 and CDR2: LGHDT, YNNKEL (reference sequence). Trimming at V came to 6 bases and at J to 3 bases, leaving 12 bases not matched to a gene. CDR3 nucleotide sequence: TGTGCCAGCAGTCCCTCTGGGGGGAGGGCAACAGATACGCAGTATTTT. Translating it yields CASSPSGGRATDTQYF.

This clonotype was observed a handful of times. The CDR3 reads CAATSQISNYGYTF. The CDR3, as DNA: TGTGCCGCAACATCGCAGATTTCTAACTATGGCTACACCTTC. The chain employs TRBV6-1 and TRBJ1-2; D not resolved. The CDR3 sequence is 14 residues long. Trimming pared 11 bases from V and 0 bases from J, leaving 16 bases between. CDR1 is MNHNS, CDR2 SASEGT, per germline.

This clonotype was counted between two and nine times. A single base separates this from a much larger clone, so it may be a read error. The chain has TRBV13 and TRBJ1-1; 7 bases match TRBD1. Per the germline V gene, CDR1 is PRHDT and CDR2 is FYEKMQ (reference sequence). This CDR3 has 16 amino acids. The CDR3 bases are TGTGCCAGCAGCTTATTCATCGGGACAGCGAACACTGAAGCTCTCTTT. This gives the protein CASSLFIGTANTEALF.

The chain recombines TRBV20-1 with TRBJ2-1; TRBD2 is a possible D gene (5 bases). V shed 1 base and J shed 2 bases, with 18 bases lying between them. Germline CDR1 and CDR2: DFQATT and SNEGSKA (reference sequence). The CDR3 contains 17 residues. CDR3 nucleotides: TGCAGTGCTAGAGGGAGGCTACCGGAGAGTGCCTACAATGAGCAGTTCTTC. It translates to CSARGRLPESAYNEQFF.

This clonotype was detected only a few times. This chain joins TRBV4-1 and TRBJ2-7, with a weak D call TRBD2 (6 bases). The germline gives CDR1 MGHRA, CDR2 YSYEKL. This CDR3 spans 15 amino acids. V was trimmed by 4 bases and J by 0 bases, leaving 13 bases between them. CDR3 region: CASSPSGLISYEQYF. The CDR3 region has the DNA TGCGCCAGCAGCCCCTCGGGACTGATCTCCTACGAGCAGTACTTC.

Points on this clonotype: A much larger clone lies one base from this, so it may be a read error. The genes are TRBV6-6 and TRBJ1-1; D is unresolved. This CDR3 spans 15 amino acids. V was shortened by 0 bases and J by 5 bases, with 13 bases between the two germline ends. CDR1 is MNHNY, CDR2 SVGAGI, per germline (reference sequence). CDR3 residues: CASSYSYASNTEAFF. The CDR3 DNA is TGTGCCAGCAGTTACTCCTACGCATCGAATACTGAAGCTTTCTTT.

This chain connects TRBV5-1 to TRBJ1-5, with D perhaps TRBD1 (5 bases). The germline V gene encodes CDR1 SGHRS and CDR2 YFSETQ. The V end lost 0 bases, the J end lost 0 bases, and 10 bases lay between the germline ends. The CDR3 extends over 16 amino acids. The chain's CDR3 is CASSLGGTHSNQPQHF. The DNA of the CDR3 is TGCGCCAGCAGCTTGGGTGGGACCCATAGCAATCAGCCCCAGCATTTT.

This clonotype showed up many times. The chain links TRBV11-3 to TRBJ1-1; D call uncertain. CDR1 is SGHNT and CDR2 is YENEEA in the germline V gene. Trimming removed 5 bases at V and 0 bases at J, with 10 bases between. The CDR3 is 14 amino acids. The CDR3 sequence: CASSMGYMNTEAFF. CDR3 sequence (DNA): TGTGCCAGCAGCATGGGGTACATGAACACTGAAGCTTTCTTT. Full variable domain (remainder filled in from reference TRBV11-3 and TRBJ1-1): EAGVVQSPRYKIIEKKQPVAFWCNPISGHNTLYWYLQNLGQGPELLIRYENEEAVDDSQLPKDRFSAERLKGVDSTLKIQPAELGDSAVYLCASSMGYMNTEAFFGQGTRLTVV.

This clonotype was seen only once. This CDR3 reads CSTGQGDGYTF. The CDR3 DNA reads as TGCAGTACCGGACAGGGCGATGGCTACACCTTC. This chain connects TRBV20-1 to TRBJ1-2; 8 bases fit TRBD1. The CDR3 totals 11 residues. The junction had 5 bases not matched to a gene; V was cut back by 8 bases and J by 6 bases. Germline CDR1 DFQATT, CDR2 SNEGSKA (reference sequence).

This clonotype was observed at least ten times. The chain couples TRBV12-3 or TRBV12-4 to TRBJ2-7; D possibly corresponds to TRBD2 (6 bases). The V end was cut by 6 bases, the J end by 3 bases, with 12 bases between. The CDR3 runs 13 residues. CDR3 nucleotide sequence: TGTGCCAGCAGCCCAAGGAGGGACTACGAGCAGTACTTC. It specifies CASSPRRDYEQYF.

This chain's CDR3 is CSAQMDPYEQYF. Written as DNA, the CDR3 is TGCAGTGCCCAGATGGACCCCTACGAGCAGTACTTC. The rearrangement uses TRBV20-1 and TRBJ2-7; D remains ambiguous. This CDR3 is 12 amino acids long. Trimming removed 6 bases from V and 2 bases from J, with 11 bases in between. From germline, CDR1 is DFQATT and CDR2 SNEGSKA (reference sequence).

V gene TRBV5-1 combines with J gene TRBJ2-1; possibly TRBD2 for D (6 bases). This CDR3 spans 14 amino acids. Trimming removed 6 bases at V and 3 bases at J, with 13 bases between. Germline values: CDR1 SGHRS, CDR2 YFSETQ. The CDR3 protein is CASTRNGGYNEQFF. CDR3 in DNA: TGCGCCAGCACCCGGAACGGGGGCTACAATGAGCAGTTCTTC.

The V and J genes are TRBV6-1 and TRBJ1-6, with a possible D match to TRBD1 (6 bases). Germline assignment: CDR1 MNHNS and CDR2 SASEGT. Trimming took off 6 bases at V and 10 bases at J, with 13 bases between the two ends. The CDR3 length is 13 residues. The CDR3 sequence: CASRENRESPLHF. CDR3 nucleotide sequence: TGTGCCAGCAGAGAAAACAGGGAATCACCCCTCCACTTT.